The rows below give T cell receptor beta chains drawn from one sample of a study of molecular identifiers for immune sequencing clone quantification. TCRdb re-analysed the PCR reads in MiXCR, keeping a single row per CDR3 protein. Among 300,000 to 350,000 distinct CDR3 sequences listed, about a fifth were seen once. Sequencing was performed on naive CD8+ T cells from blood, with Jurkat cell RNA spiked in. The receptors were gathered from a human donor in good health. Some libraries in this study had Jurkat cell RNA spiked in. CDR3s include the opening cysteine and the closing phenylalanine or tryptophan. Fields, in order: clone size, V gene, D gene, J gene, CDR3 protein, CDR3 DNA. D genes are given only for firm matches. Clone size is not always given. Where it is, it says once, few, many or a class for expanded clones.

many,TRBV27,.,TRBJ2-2,CASGFTENTGELFF,TGTGCCAGCGGGTTTACAGAGAACACCGGGGAGCTGTTTTTT
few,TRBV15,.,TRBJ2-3,CATGQLLAADTQYF,TGTGCCACCGGGCAGCTTCTAGCCGCAGATACGCAGTATTTT
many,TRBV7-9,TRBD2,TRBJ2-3,CASSKTSGYTDTQYF,TGTGCCAGCAGCAAGACTAGCGGGTACACAGATACGCAGTATTTT
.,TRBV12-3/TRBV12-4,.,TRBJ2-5,CASSPKDRTQYF,TGTGCCAGCAGTCCCAAGGACCGTACCCAGTACTTC
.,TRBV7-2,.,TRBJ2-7,CASTFEVGLYEQYF,TGTGCCAGCACATTCGAGGTAGGCCTCTACGAGCAGTACTTC
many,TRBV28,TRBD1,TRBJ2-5,CASSRASTGVVTQYF,TGTGCCAGCAGCCGAGCCTCGACAGGGGTTGTGACCCAGTACTTC
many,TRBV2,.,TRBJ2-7,CASVRGDGYEQYF,TGTGCCAGCGTCCGCGGGGACGGGTACGAGCAGTACTTC
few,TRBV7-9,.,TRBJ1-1,CASIPGQRNTEAFF,TGTGCCAGCATCCCTGGACAGAGGAACACTGAAGCTTTCTTT
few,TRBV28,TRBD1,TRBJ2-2,CASRTPPRTGRANTGELFF,TGTGCCAGCAGAACACCACCTAGGACAGGCCGAGCGAACACCGGGGAGCTGTTTTTT
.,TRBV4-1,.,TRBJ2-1,CASSQGPGPSHNEQFF,TGCGCCAGCAGCCAAGGTCCAGGGCCCTCCCACAATGAGCAGTTCTTC
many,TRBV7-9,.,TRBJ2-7,CASSTTSTYEQYF,TGTGCCAGCAGCACAACCTCGACCTACGAGCAGTACTTC
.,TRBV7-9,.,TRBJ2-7,CASSPGRATPYERYF,TGTGCCAGCAGCCCAGGCCGCGCCACGCCCTACGAGCGGTACTTC
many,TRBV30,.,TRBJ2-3,CAWQPYTDTQYF,TGTGCCTGGCAACCTTACACAGATACGCAGTATTTT
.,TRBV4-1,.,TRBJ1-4,CASSLEAAYVVDEKLFF,TGCGCCAGCAGCTTAGAAGCAGCTTATGTCGTGGATGAAAAACTGTTTTTT
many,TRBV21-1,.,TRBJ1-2,CASSPWADERAIDYTF,TGTGCCAGCAGCCCCTGGGCCGACGAACGTGCAATCGACTACACCTTC
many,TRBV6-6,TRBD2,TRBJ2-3,CASSSLSLAGTDTQYF,TGTGCCAGCAGTTCTCTTTCACTAGCGGGCACAGATACGCAGTATTTT
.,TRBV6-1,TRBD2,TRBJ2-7,CASTLGRGGHRYEQYF,TGTGCCAGCACCCTGGGGCGGGGGGGACACCGCTACGAGCAGTACTTC
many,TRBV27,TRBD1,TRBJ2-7,CASSADRGRYEQYF,TGTGCCAGCAGTGCGGACAGGGGTAGGTACGAGCAGTACTTC
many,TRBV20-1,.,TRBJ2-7,CSAAGRSSYEQYF,TGCAGTGCTGCGGGAAGGAGCTCCTACGAGCAGTACTTC
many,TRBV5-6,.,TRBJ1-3,CASSSESSGNTIYF,TGTGCCAGCAGCTCTGAGAGCTCTGGAAACACCATATATTTT
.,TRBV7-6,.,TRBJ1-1,CASVGTNTEAFF,TGTGCCAGCGTGGGGACGAACACTGAAGCTTTCTTT
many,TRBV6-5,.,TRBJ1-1,CASMLVRQENTEAFF,TGTGCCAGCATGCTAGTTAGGCAGGAGAACACTGAAGCTTTCTTT
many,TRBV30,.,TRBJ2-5,CAWSVQNQETQYF,TGTGCCTGGAGTGTTCAAAACCAAGAGACCCAGTACTTC
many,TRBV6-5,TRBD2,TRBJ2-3,CASALSSGSWYTQYF,TGTGCCAGCGCCCTCTCTAGCGGGAGTTGGTATACGCAGTATTTT
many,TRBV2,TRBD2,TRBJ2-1,CASGTTDNEQFF,TGTGCCAGCGGGACTACCGACAATGAGCAGTTCTTC
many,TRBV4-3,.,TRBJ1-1,CASSQERGTEAFF,TGCGCCAGCAGCCAAGAGAGGGGAACTGAAGCTTTCTTT
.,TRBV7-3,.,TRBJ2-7,CASSLGAEFHEQYF,TGTGCCAGCAGCTTGGGCGCAGAATTCCACGAGCAGTACTTC
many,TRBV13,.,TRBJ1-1,CASSLGLTVAEAFF,TGTGCCAGCAGCTTAGGCCTAACGGTAGCTGAAGCTTTCTTT
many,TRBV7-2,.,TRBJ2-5,CASTIVGGLQETQYF,TGTGCCAGCACCATCGTCGGGGGCCTACAAGAGACCCAGTACTTC
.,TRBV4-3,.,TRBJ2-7,CASSQRLMGRTGNEQYF,TGCGCCAGCAGCCAACGTTTAATGGGGCGGACCGGGAACGAGCAGTACTTC
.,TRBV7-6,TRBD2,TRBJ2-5,CASSSRRGLAGEETQYF,TGTGCCAGCAGCTCTCGTCGGGGCCTAGCGGGAGAAGAGACCCAGTACTTC
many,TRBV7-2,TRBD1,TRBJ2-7,CASSLGTGTEQYF,TGTGCCAGCAGCTTAGGGACAGGGACCGAGCAGTACTTC
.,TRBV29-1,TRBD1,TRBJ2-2,CSVEGTVANTGELFF,TGCAGCGTTGAGGGGACAGTTGCGAACACCGGGGAGCTGTTTTTT
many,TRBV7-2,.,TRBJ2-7,CASSLYDSSYEQYF,TGTGCCAGCAGCTTGTATGACAGCTCCTACGAGCAGTACTTC
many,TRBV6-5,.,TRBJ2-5,CASSYSTAYQETQYF,TGTGCCAGCAGTTACTCGACGGCGTACCAAGAGACCCAGTACTTC
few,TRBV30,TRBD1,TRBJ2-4,CAWSVQGNIQYF,TGTGCCTGGAGTGTACAGGGGAACATTCAGTACTTC
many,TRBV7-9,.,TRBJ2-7,CASSSPLGAGEQYF,TGTGCCAGCAGCTCACCTCTCGGGGCTGGGGAGCAGTACTTC
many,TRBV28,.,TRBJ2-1,CASSLLSGTRGEQFF,TGTGCCAGCAGTTTACTGAGTGGGACCAGAGGTGAGCAGTTCTTC
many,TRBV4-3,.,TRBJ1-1,CASSQEAGFGTEAFF,TGCGCCAGCAGCCAAGAGGCAGGATTCGGCACTGAAGCTTTCTTT
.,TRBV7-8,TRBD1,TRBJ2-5,CASSQQGPQETQYF,TGTGCCAGCAGCCAACAGGGGCCCCAAGAGACCCAGTACTTC
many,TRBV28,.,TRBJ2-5,CASGAGSRGETQYF,TGTGCCAGCGGCGCAGGATCCCGAGGAGAGACCCAGTACTTC